This entry lists 29 T cell receptor beta chains sequenced from one sample in a study of monozygotic twins with inflammatory bowel disease. Reprocessing the 5' RACE reads, TCRdb reports a single entry for every CDR3 protein and omits DNA. Here the sample table reports about 93,000 distinct CDR3 sequences. The sample taken for sequencing was blood. The receptors come from a human donor with ulcerative colitis or Crohn's disease, or a healthy co-twin of an affected twin (not recorded which).

The chain joins TRBV5-1 to TRBJ2-7; TCRdb indicates TRBD1, and absent DNA this call remains unverified. Germline CDR1 SGHRS, CDR2 YFSETQ. The CDR3 has 14 residues. CDR3 protein: CASSPGPLSYEQYF.

The chain links TRBV20-1 to TRBJ1-2; TCRdb's assignment of TRBD1 cannot be checked, as there is no DNA. The germline V gene encodes CDR1 DFQATT and CDR2 SNEGSKA (reference sequence). This CDR3 comprises 15 residues. CDR3 region: CSARSPGPNFYGYTF.

The chain couples TRBV6-5 to TRBJ1-5; TCRdb calls TRBD1, which cannot be checked without DNA. Germline CDR1 and CDR2: MNHEY and SVGAGI. The CDR3 has 14 amino acids. CDR3 amino acids: CASSSQGVHQPQHF.

The chain carries TRBV29-1 and TRBJ2-3; there is no DNA to check the TCRdb D call of TRBD1. Germline V gives CDR1 SQVTM, CDR2 ANQGSEA. The CDR3 is 12 amino acids. The CDR3 is CSVALQADTQYF.

The V gene is TRBV3-1, the J gene TRBJ1-6. CDR1 is LGHDT, CDR2 YNNKEL, per germline (reference sequence). This CDR3 has 15 residues. The CDR3 here is CASTPGGSFNSPLHF.

The chain employs TRBV10-1 and TRBJ1-5. The CDR3 runs to 13 residues. Germline lookup yields CDR1 WNHNN and CDR2 SYGVQD (reference sequence). The CDR3: CASSERSNQPQHF.

The chain uses TRBV5-1 and TRBJ2-7. Germline loops: CDR1 SGHRS, CDR2 YFSETQ. This CDR3 is built from 13 residues. CDR3: CASSIQDSYEQYF.

This chain uses TRBV4-1 with TRBJ2-1; TCRdb selects TRBD2, and the lack of DNA leaves this call unchecked. Germline CDR1 MGHRA, CDR2 YSYEKL. The CDR3 contains 15 residues. The CDR3 protein is CASSPWTGVNNEQFF.

The CDR3 sequence: CASSLELAPETQYF. This chain uses TRBV5-1 with TRBJ2-5; TCRdb proposes TRBD2, but this gene call is untestable without DNA. Per the germline V gene, CDR1 is SGHRS and CDR2 is YFSETQ. The CDR3 sequence is 14 residues long. Complete variable domain (other parts from reference TRBV5-1 and TRBJ2-5): KAGVTQTPRYLIKTRGQQVTLSCSPISGHRSVSWYQQTPGQGLQFLFEYFSETQRNKGNFPGRFSGRQFSNSRSEMNVSTLELGDSALYLCASSLELAPETQYFGPGTRLLVL.

CDR3 loop: CASSRADQETQYF. J is TRBJ2-5 and V is TRBV4-1. CDR1 and CDR2 (germline): MGHRA, YSYEKL. The CDR3 has 13 residues.

The genes are TRBV6-1 and TRBJ1-1; TCRdb reports TRBD1, a call that lacks DNA to check it against. The CDR3 contains 15 residues. The germline V gene encodes CDR1 MNHNS and CDR2 SASEGT. The CDR3 here is CASILLGTRNTEAFF.

This rearrangement joins TRBV12-3 or TRBV12-4 to TRBJ2-7; TCRdb's D call, TRBD1, is unchecked because there is no DNA. The CDR3 is 17 residues long. The CDR3 sequence: CASSPDWPTGTIYEQYF.

This chain joins TRBV20-1 and TRBJ1-4. This CDR3 region has 11 residues. Germline V gives CDR1 DFQATT, CDR2 SNEGSKA (reference sequence). CDR3 residues: CTTPLREKLFF.

The chain has TRBV9 and TRBJ1-2. The germline V gene encodes CDR1 SGDLS and CDR2 YYNGEE. CDR3 length: 14 amino acids. The CDR3 is CASSVAEQFYGYTF.

The V and J genes are TRBV6-6 and TRBJ2-1. Per the germline V gene, CDR1 is MNHNY and CDR2 is SVGAGI (reference sequence). The length of the CDR3 is 11 residues. The CDR3 loop reads CASSQWGEQFF.

The chain employs TRBV11-2 and TRBJ2-1; TCRdb returns TRBD2, unconfirmable since there is no DNA. The CDR3 totals 15 residues. Per germline, CDR1 SGHAT and CDR2 FQNNGV. The CDR3 protein is CASSLDRTSGGEQFF.

This chain uses TRBV20-1 with TRBJ1-1. The CDR3 is 12 amino acids. Germline V CDR1 and CDR2: DFQATT, SNEGSKA (reference sequence). The CDR3 loop reads CSASGVRTEAFF.

The J gene is TRBJ1-6, the V gene TRBV7-2; TCRdb returns TRBD1, unconfirmable since there is no DNA. The CDR3 is 14 amino acids. Per germline, CDR1 SGHTA and CDR2 FQGNSA. The CDR3 loop reads CASSLRQGYSPLHF.

V is TRBV7-9 and J is TRBJ1-4; there is no DNA to check the TCRdb D call of TRBD1. The CDR3 runs to 15 residues. The germline V gene has CDR1 SEHNR and CDR2 FQNEAQ (reference sequence). The CDR3 sequence is CASSLVLQGDEKLFF.

The chain has TRBV20-1 and TRBJ2-5. This CDR3 is built from 15 residues. CDR1 is DFQATT and CDR2 is SNEGSKA in the germline V gene (reference sequence). The CDR3 loop is CSARDSAGVQETQYF.

The chain links TRBV12-3 or TRBV12-4 to TRBJ1-2. The CDR3 consists of 14 residues. The CDR3: CASSQNDLPWSHTF.

The chain links TRBV15 to TRBJ1-3; TCRdb indicates TRBD1, and absent DNA this call remains unverified. The CDR3 loop spans 16 amino acids. Germline V gene sequence: CDR1 LNHNV, CDR2 YYDKDF (reference sequence). The CDR3 sequence: CATSRGPPFSGNTIYF.

This chain connects TRBV27 to TRBJ1-2; TCRdb names TRBD1, which stays unverified in the absence of DNA. Germline V CDR1 and CDR2: MNHEY, SMNVEV (reference sequence). The CDR3 is 15 amino acids. The CDR3: CASSPQGSFNYGYTF.

The rearrangement uses TRBV6-1 and TRBJ1-2; TCRdb's D call of TRBD1 is untestable without DNA. The germline V gene has CDR1 MNHNS and CDR2 SASEGT. The CDR3 runs to 12 residues. The CDR3 loop is CASGGIRYGYTF.

The rearrangement links TRBV9 to TRBJ1-2; lacking DNA, the TRBD1 call made by TCRdb goes unchecked. The CDR3 runs 13 residues. The germline V gene encodes CDR1 SGDLS and CDR2 YYNGEE. The CDR3 spells CASSGSGFYGYTF. The full variable domain, its missing parts supplied by reference TRBV9 and TRBJ1-2, is DSGVTQTPKHLITATGQRVTLRCSPRSGDLSVYWYQQSLDQGLQFLIQYYNGEERAKGNILERFSAQQFPDLHSELNLSSLELGDSALYFCASSGSGFYGYTFGSGTRLTVV.

V usage is TRBV12-3 or TRBV12-4 and J usage is TRBJ1-5; the D gene TCRdb calls, TRBD1, cannot be checked with no DNA. This CDR3 contains 13 residues. CDR3 region: CASRGTGNQPQHF.

The rearrangement joins TRBV5-1 to TRBJ1-5. This CDR3 spans 15 amino acids. Germline CDR1 is SGHRS and CDR2 is YFSETQ. The CDR3 region is CASSFGQESNQPQHF.

This chain connects TRBV18 to TRBJ2-3; TCRdb calls TRBD2, which cannot be checked without DNA. The germline V gene has CDR1 KGHSH and CDR2 LQKENI. The CDR3 runs 14 residues. The CDR3 sequence is CASSRAGGSDTQYF. The entire variable domain, with the rest obtained from reference TRBV18 and TRBJ2-3, is as follows: NAGVMQNPRHLVRRRGQEARLRCSPMKGHSHVYWYRQLPEEGLKFMVYLQKENIIDESGMPKERFSAEFPKEGPSILRIQQVVRGDSAAYFCASSRAGGSDTQYFGPGTRLTVL.

The genes are TRBV29-1 and TRBJ1-2; TCRdb designates TRBD1, a call that cannot be tested without DNA. Germline V gene data show CDR1 as SQVTM and CDR2 as ANQGSEA. CDR3 size: 13 residues. The CDR3 spells CSARTGERDGYTF. The full variable domain, with the rest looked up from reference TRBV29-1 and TRBJ1-2, is SAVISQKPSRDICQRGTSLTIQCQVDSQVTMMFWYRQQPGQSLTLIATANQGSEATYESGFVIDKFPISRPNLTFSTLTVSNMSPEDSSIYLCSARTGERDGYTFGSGTRLTVV.